This is a list of T cell receptor beta chains from one sample in a study of blood T cell repertoires in COVID-19. Using immunoSEQ multiplex PCR, the repertoire was profiled, and TCRdb retains in-frame clones only, with some absent. The sample yields under 250,000 clones, around three quarters seen once. Sequencing input: peripheral blood. These receptors came from a woman in her sixties or seventies with acute or convalescent COVID-19. CDR3s leave out the opening cysteine and the closing phenylalanine or tryptophan. Each record gives: J gene, clone size, V gene, CDR3 length, CDR3 protein. Expanded clones are given a class, and other clones once, few, many or no size at all.

TRBJ2-7 . TRBV27 13 ASSRGIVGSYEQY
TRBJ2-7 . TRBV6-5 11 ASSRQGYYEQY
TRBJ2-7 . TRBV12-3/TRBV12-4 11 ASSLRESYEQY
TRBJ2-3 once TRBV19 12 ASERTGGGDTQY
TRBJ2-1 once TRBV4-1 15 ASSQEWTSSSYNEQF
TRBJ2-7 . TRBV29-1 11 SVELAATYEQY
TRBJ2-7 . TRBV10-3 13 AIGAAGGSSYEQY
TRBJ2-7 . TRBV5-4 12 ASRQTSGSYEQY
TRBJ2-1 . TRBV18 14 ASSPPLASSYNEQF
TRBJ2-7 few TRBV2 11 ASSRDWGTEQY
TRBJ1-2 . TRBV19 11 ASSIAGDYGYT